These 27 T cell receptor beta chains were sequenced from one sample in a study of blood T cells in healthy people across ages. The authors ran a second PCR of about 6 to 12 cycles using a sample-barcoded 5' primer and a J-beta primer mix. TCRdb analysed the 5' RACE reads with MiXCR anew, one entry per CDR3 protein. The sample lists 1 million or so distinct CDR3 sequences; approximately 25% were seen once. The sample was also reused in another study, on T cells of mothers and their children.

The sequencing input was blood. All receptors come from a girl aged 2 to 10 in good health.

Concerning this clonotype itself: The junction shows a germline mismatch at one end, possibly a read error. The chain has TRBV28 and TRBJ2-5; D is perhaps TRBD1 or TRBD2 (5 bases each). The J call is doubtful: the DNA matches TRBJ2-7 better. The CDR3 sequence is 15 residues long. CDR1 and CDR2 from the germline V gene are MDHEN and SYDVKM. CDR3 sequence (DNA): TGTGCCGGCAGTTTGGAGGTGGCAGGGAAGTACGAGCAGTACTTC. This sequence encodes CAGSLEVAGKYEQYF.

This chain's CDR3 is CASAKLTGANVLTF. For the CDR3, the DNA is TGTGCCAGCGCTAAACTGACTGGGGCCAACGTCCTGACTTTC. The J gene is TRBJ2-6, the V gene TRBV12-3 or TRBV12-4; D not resolved. Trimming removed 8 bases at V and 2 bases at J, with 10 bases between. CDR3 length: 14 amino acids.

This clonotype was counted a few times. The chain recombines TRBV7-2 with TRBJ2-3; a weak D match, TRBD2 (6 bases). The V end was cut by 5 bases, the J end by 0 bases, with 12 bases between. The germline V gene has CDR1 SGHTA and CDR2 FQGNSA. The CDR3 totals 15 residues. CDR3 sequence reads: CASSAGFASTDTQYF. The CDR3 nucleotides read TGTGCCAGCAGCGCGGGATTTGCTAGCACAGATACGCAGTATTTT.

The chain is built from TRBV13 and TRBJ2-7, with TRBD2 matching over 11 bases. From germline, CDR1 is PRHDT and CDR2 FYEKMQ (reference sequence). This CDR3 is built from 17 residues. Trimming took 3 bases from V and 3 from J; bases not matched to a gene: 10. CDR3 bases: TGTGCCAGCAGCTTCTTCCCCGGGACTAGCGGAAACTACGAGCAGTACTTC. It codes for CASSFFPGTSGNYEQYF.

The chain joins TRBV7-2 to TRBJ2-2; 10 positions match TRBD2. Germline-derived CDR1 and CDR2 are SGHTA and FQGNSA. The CDR3 covers 17 residues. The V gene end was trimmed by 5 bases and the J gene end by 3 bases; junction bases not matched to a gene: 9. CDR3 amino acids: CASSLPRLAGDTGELFF. The CDR3 DNA reads TGTGCCAGCAGCCTTCCCCGACTAGCGGGCGACACCGGGGAGCTGTTTTTT.

The table lists this clonotype with many counts. The chain carries TRBV12-3 or TRBV12-4 and TRBJ2-5; a weak D match, TRBD1 (6 bases). The CDR3 is made up of 17 amino acids. V dropped 6 bases and J dropped 5 bases, with 25 bases sitting between them. CDR3 region: CASSPGDRDPRWETQYF. In nucleotides, the CDR3 is TGTGCCAGCAGCCCAGGGGATCGGGACCCGAGATGGGAGACCCAGTACTTC.

Details on this clonotype: Its ends do not fully match the called genes, so a read error is possible. The rearrangement links TRBV20-1 to TRBJ2-7, with D perhaps matching TRBD2 (5 bases). Matching the DNA end better, TRBJ2-5 makes the J call doubtful. The CDR3 runs 13 residues. Germline values: CDR1 DFQATT, CDR2 SNEGSKA (reference sequence). The CDR3 reads CGARKSTGETQYF. DNA for the CDR3: TGCGGTGCTAGAAAGAGTACGGGGGAGACCCAGTACTTC.

V is TRBV5-1 and J is TRBJ2-3; perhaps TRBD1 as D (5 bases). Germline V gene sequence: CDR1 SGHRS, CDR2 YFSETQ. The length of the CDR3 is 17 residues. The V gene lost 4 bases and the J gene lost 2 bases, with 20 bases spanning the gap. The CDR3 loop is CASSQGFRDLYTDTQYF. The CDR3 nucleotides read TGCGCCAGCAGCCAGGGCTTCCGAGACCTTTACACAGATACGCAGTATTTT.

Only a few counts were recorded for this clonotype. Sequence at one end of the junction differs from germline and may be a read error. The rearrangement joins TRBV29-1 to TRBJ2-5, with a weak D call TRBD2 (6 bases). In germline, CDR1 is SQVTM, CDR2 ANQGSEA. The CDR3 extends over 13 amino acids. The CDR3 sequence: CSAGEEGSETQCF. CDR3 DNA sequence: TGCAGCGCGGGGGAGGAGGGGTCAGAGACCCAGTGCTTC. The whole variable domain, filled in from reference TRBV29-1 and TRBJ2-5, reads SAVISQKPSRDICQRGTSLTIQCQVDSQVTMMFWYRQQPGQSLTLIATANQGSEATYESGFVIDKFPISRPNLTFSTLTVSNMSPEDSSIYLCSAGEEGSETQCFGPGTRLLVL.

This chain joins TRBV20-1 and TRBJ1-1; TRBD1 is a possible D gene (5 bases). V lost 5 bases, J lost 5 bases, and 12 bases lay in between. This CDR3 is 12 amino acids long. Germline CDR1 DFQATT, CDR2 SNEGSKA (reference sequence). DNA of the CDR3: TGCAGTGCTGTACCGTGGGGGACTGAAGCTTTCTTT. Translating gives CSAVPWGTEAFF.

This clonotype appeared a few times. The gene calls are TRBV20-1 and TRBJ2-1; D gene ambiguous. CDR3 length equals 11 residues. V dropped 5 bases and J dropped 8 bases, with 10 bases sitting between them. CDR1 DFQATT and CDR2 SNEGSKA come from the germline V gene (reference sequence). The CDR3 nucleotides are TGCAGTGCTGATGAATACGATGAGCAGTTCTTC. As protein: CSADEYDEQFF.

The chain joins TRBV3-1 to TRBJ1-4; D gene ambiguous. The CDR3 is 14 amino acids. Germline V gives CDR1 LGHDT, CDR2 YNNKEL (reference sequence). Trimming took off 2 bases at V and 8 bases at J, with 12 bases between the two ends. CDR3 bases: TGTGCCAGCAGCCAAACTGGGCGGTCCGAAAAACTGTTTTTT. The encoded protein is CASSQTGRSEKLFF.

The chain links TRBV4-1 to TRBJ1-1; D is perhaps TRBD1 (6 bases). Germline values: CDR1 MGHRA, CDR2 YSYEKL. The CDR3 extends over 16 amino acids. Trimming removed 1 base from V and 1 base from J, with 13 bases in between. Written as DNA, the CDR3 is TGCGCCAGCAGCCAAGCTCCCGGGGGACAGAACACTGAAGCTTTCTTT. This sequence encodes CASSQAPGGQNTEAFF.

This chain connects TRBV20-1 to TRBJ2-5, with TRBD1 matching over 12 bases. The CDR3 contains 15 residues. The germline CDR1 and CDR2 sequences are DFQATT and SNEGSKA (reference sequence). Trimming took 1 base from V and 11 from J; bases not matched to a gene: 11. DNA of the CDR3: TGCAGTGCTAGAGTCCCGGGACAGGGGGCGCGAGAGCAGTACTTC. This encodes CSARVPGQGAREQYF.

In this sample, this clonotype turned up a few times. The chain has TRBV7-9 and TRBJ2-5; D remains ambiguous. Near its end, the DNA agrees better with TRBJ2-7, so the J call may be wrong. The CDR3 loop spans 15 amino acids. Germline V gene data show CDR1 as SEHNR and CDR2 as FQNEAQ (reference sequence). This CDR3 is CASSLAPSPAYEQYF. CDR3 bases: TGTGCCAGCAGCTTAGCCCCCAGTCCAGCCTACGAGCAGTACTTC.

This clonotype has only a few counts. V is TRBV6-5 and J is TRBJ1-1; D remains ambiguous. The CDR3 has 11 residues. Trimming removed 4 bases at V and 7 bases at J, with 7 bases between. Germline-derived CDR1 and CDR2 are MNHEY and SVGAGI. Here the CDR3 reads CASSWRNEAFF. The CDR3 nucleotides are TGTGCCAGCAGTTGGCGGAATGAAGCTTTCTTT.

This rearrangement joins TRBV29-1 to TRBJ1-6; D is uncertain. The CDR3 length is 12 residues. The ends were cut back, 4 bases at V and 8 bases at J, with 9 bases in the middle. Germline V CDR1 and CDR2: SQVTM, ANQGSEA. DNA for the CDR3: TGCAGCGTTGGGGTTGGGGATTCACCCCTCCACTTT. Its protein is CSVGVGDSPLHF.

The V call is TRBV7-9, the J call TRBJ2-7; D is possibly TRBD2 (5 bases). Germline CDR1 SEHNR, CDR2 FQNEAQ (reference sequence). The CDR3 has 14 amino acids. The V gene lost 5 bases and the J gene lost 4 bases, with 15 bases spanning the gap. The CDR3 reads CASSVPGLPYEQYF. The CDR3 nucleotides read TGTGCCAGCAGCGTTCCGGGATTACCATACGAGCAGTACTTC.

To note about this clonotype: Mismatch with germline at one junction end may stem from a read error. This sequence joins TRBV27 and TRBJ2-1, with 11 bases aligning to TRBD2. CDR3 length: 16 residues. Per the germline V gene, CDR1 is MNHEY and CDR2 is SMNVEV (reference sequence). CDR3 protein: CATRLAGGSSYNGQFF. In DNA form, the CDR3 reads TGTGCCACACGCTTAGCGGGGGGGTCCTCCTACAATGGGCAGTTCTTC.

This clonotype appeared a few times. The chain employs TRBV27 and TRBJ2-7; 7 positions agree with TRBD1. The V and J ends lost 1 base and 6 bases, in that order; junction bases with no gene match: 6. The CDR3 runs to 14 residues. Germline V gene lookup returns CDR1 MNHEY and CDR2 SMNVEV (reference sequence). The CDR3 loop is CASSLLDRTGEQYF. DNA of the CDR3: TGTGCCAGCAGTTTATTGGACAGGACAGGCGAGCAGTACTTC.

This chain joins TRBV5-1 and TRBJ2-5; TRBD2 is a possible D gene (5 bases). The J call may be faulty, since TRBJ2-1 better matches the DNA end. The CDR3 loop spans 17 amino acids. CDR1 and CDR2 from the germline V gene are SGHRS and YFSETQ. CDR3 in amino acids: CASSLELASWVGQEQFF. The DNA for the CDR3 is TGCGCCAGCAGCTTGGAGTTGGCTAGCTGGGTTGGGCAAGAGCAGTTCTTC.

The gene calls are TRBV7-2 and TRBJ2-1; D is perhaps TRBD2 (6 bases). Trimming stripped 6 bases from V and 0 bases from J, with 21 bases between. The CDR3 runs 18 residues. Looked up from germline, CDR1 is SGHTA and CDR2 is FQGNSA. CDR3 DNA sequence: TGTGCCAGCAGTCCCTACGAACTAGCCCAGAGCTCCTACAATGAGCAGTTCTTC. It translates to CASSPYELAQSSYNEQFF.

The chain couples TRBV29-1 to TRBJ2-4; D is ambiguous. The ends were cut back, 5 bases at V and 7 bases at J, with 9 bases in the middle. CDR3 length: 11 residues. Germline V gene sequence: CDR1 SQVTM, CDR2 ANQGSEA. CDR3 loop: CSVPMWNIQYF. CDR3 DNA: TGCAGCGTTCCGATGTGGAACATTCAGTACTTC.

This clonotype has just a few counts. The J gene is TRBJ2-5, the V gene TRBV6-5; D not certain. The J call may be mistaken, given a closer DNA end match to TRBJ2-7. This CDR3 has 16 amino acids. From germline, CDR1 is MNHEY and CDR2 SVGAGI. CDR3 DNA sequence: TGTGCCAGCAGTTATTCACCCGGTCTCGGCGCCTACGAGCAGTACTTC. Translation: CASSYSPGLGAYEQYF.

This clonotype showed up just a few times. V and J are TRBV5-6 and TRBJ2-7, with TRBD2 matching 7 bases. From germline, CDR1 is SGHDT and CDR2 YYEEEE. CDR3 length: 15 amino acids. Trimming at V came to 1 base and at J to 2 bases, leaving 6 bases not matched to a gene. In DNA form, the CDR3 reads TGTGCCAGCAGCTTGAGCGGGGTAACGACCTACGAGCAGTACTTC. Protein: CASSLSGVTTYEQYF.

The table lists this clonotype with a few counts. This chain links TRBV29-1 with TRBJ1-1; D is uncertain. V shed 2 bases and J shed 6 bases, with 10 bases lying between them. The germline V gene has CDR1 SQVTM and CDR2 ANQGSEA. The CDR3 loop spans 12 amino acids. CDR3 bases: TGCAGCGTTGAACCGGGCGGCTCTGAAGCTTTCTTT. Translation gives CSVEPGGSEAFF.

This clonotype was recorded many times. The chain combines TRBV7-3 with TRBJ2-3; TRBD1 or TRBD2 may be the D gene (5 bases each). V lost 1 base, J lost 5 bases, and 16 bases lay in between. This CDR3 region has 16 residues. CDR1 is SGHTA and CDR2 is FQGTGA in the germline V gene. CDR3 sequence (DNA): TGTGCCAGCAGCTTAAGAGGGGAATACGCACGAGATACGCAGTATTTT. Translation: CASSLRGEYARDTQYF.